The 21 T cell receptor beta chains below all came from one sample that was sequenced in a study of Ad26.COV2.S vaccination and SARS-CoV-2 variants (dated by TCRdb to the early 2020s). Taken with the paper, the label for treatment or condition translates to: roughly 20 received Ad26.COV2.S at low or high dose, single or two shots; 5 received placebo; per-sample allocation not given. For vaccine and placebo recipients, the sequenced repertoires came from samples collected on day 63 after the first injection. Library construction relied on the immunoSEQ multiplex PCR assay. The source is immuneACCESS, and TCRdb retained only in-frame sequences with V and J called. Part of the clones is not carried over; for the studies checked, unresolved V genes explain less than half of this, and the remainder is unexplained. This sample is represented by about 320,000 clones; roughly 86% of them were singletons. The ten largest clones take up roughly 2.1% of the sample.

The material sequenced was peripheral blood, taken in a trial of Ad26.COV2.S vaccine versus placebo. These receptors were collected from a person between 18 and 59 years old who received the Ad26.COV2.S COVID-19 vaccine or a placebo.

This clone was picked up a small number of times. V and J are TRBV18 and TRBJ2-7; a weak D match, TRBD1 (6 bases). Trimming stripped 3 bases from V and 5 bases from J, with 14 bases between. The CDR3 totals 14 residues. Germline V gene data show CDR1 as KGHSH and CDR2 as LQKENI. CDR3: CASSPTTGFNEQYF. The CDR3 coding sequence is TGTGCCAGCTCACCTACTACAGGGTTCAACGAGCAGTACTTC.

This clone has only one observation. V and J are TRBV2 and TRBJ1-6, with 9 bases fitting TRBD1. The CDR3 sequence is 18 residues long. Germline CDR1 is SNHLY and CDR2 is FYNNEI. V dropped 7 bases and J dropped 3; count of bases not matched to a gene: 13. CDR3 in DNA: TGTGCCAGCAACCGGGACAGGGTATTAATTGACTATAATTCACCCCTCCACTTT. Translated: CASNRDRVLIDYNSPLHF.

With regard to this clone: This CDR3 is also generated by other DNA sequences in the sample. The V call is TRBV9, the J call TRBJ1-3; D not resolved. Trimming took off 2 bases at V and 0 bases at J, with 0 bases between the two ends. The CDR3 extends over 12 amino acids. Germline CDR1 SGDLS, CDR2 YYNGEE. Here the CDR3 DNA reads TGTGCCAGCAGCGTCTCTGGAAACACCATATATTTT. Its translation is CASSVSGNTIYF. Together with reference TRBV9 and TRBJ1-3, the CDR3 gives the full variable domain: DSGVTQTPKHLITATGQRVTLRCSPRSGDLSVYWYQQSLDQGLQFLIQYYNGEERAKGNILERFSAQQFPDLHSELNLSSLELGDSALYFCASSVSGNTIYFGEGSWLTVV.

The gene calls are TRBV18 and TRBJ2-4; D perhaps matches TRBD1 (6 bases). Deletions cut 7 bases from V and 0 bases from J, with 19 bases between. The CDR3 consists of 17 residues. Germline values: CDR1 KGHSH, CDR2 LQKENI. The CDR3 DNA follows: TGTGCCAGCTTCGACTCGGGACAAACCCTAGCCAAAAACATTCAGTACTTC. Residues: CASFDSGQTLAKNIQYF.

This rearrangement joins TRBV6-6 to TRBJ2-5; 10 positions match TRBD2. Germline-derived CDR1 and CDR2 are MNHNY and SVGAGI (reference sequence). The CDR3 totals 15 residues. V dropped 6 bases and J dropped 5; count of bases not matched to a gene: 9. The CDR3 loop reads CASSSTAGGHETQYF. In DNA form, the CDR3 reads TGTGCCAGCAGCTCCACAGCGGGGGGGCATGAGACCCAGTACTTC.

The rearrangement joins TRBV18 to TRBJ2-7, with unresolved D. Trimming stripped 2 bases from V and 2 bases from J, with 10 bases between. Germline loops: CDR1 KGHSH, CDR2 LQKENI. The CDR3 has 14 amino acids. Here the CDR3 reads CASSPSAATYEQYF. Written as DNA, the CDR3 is TGTGCCAGCTCACCAAGCGCGGCAACCTACGAGCAGTACTTC.

The chain carries TRBV18 and TRBJ2-2; D call uncertain. Trimming took 1 base from V and 2 from J, leaving 5 bases between them. The CDR3 totals 14 residues. Germline V gene lookup returns CDR1 KGHSH and CDR2 LQKENI. The CDR3 DNA reads as TGTGCCAGCTCACCACAACAAAACACCGGGGAGCTGTTTTTT. This codes for CASSPQQNTGELFF.

The V call is TRBV10-3, the J call TRBJ1-2, with D perhaps matching TRBD1 (5 bases). Germline V CDR1 and CDR2: ENHRY, SYGVKD. V lost 3 bases and J 5 bases, leaving 13 bases between the germline ends. The CDR3 runs to 14 residues. CDR3 sequence: CAISEGAATYGYTF. CDR3 in DNA: TGTGCCATCAGTGAAGGGGCGGCCACGTATGGCTACACCTTC.

The CDR3, as DNA: TGTGCCAGCAGCCCTGACAGGATCTCTGGAAACACCATATATTTT. Encoded protein: CASSPDRISGNTIYF. This rearrangement joins TRBV3-1 (or the pseudogene TRBV3-2) to TRBJ1-3; D may be TRBD1 (6 bases). Trimming cost V 4 bases and J 0 bases, with 10 bases left between them. Germline CDR1 LGHDT, CDR2 YNNKEL (reference sequence). The CDR3 consists of 15 residues.

This chain links TRBV4-3 with TRBJ2-2, with 9 bases fitting TRBD1. Germline-derived CDR1 and CDR2 are LGHNA and YSLEER. CDR3 length equals 16 residues. V lost 4 bases, J lost 5 bases, and 8 bases stayed unmatched. In DNA, the CDR3 is TGCGCCAGCAGCCCCTGGGGACAGGGCGGGACCGGGGAGCTGTTTTTT. Amino acid sequence: CASSPWGQGGTGELFF.

The chain employs TRBV7-9 and TRBJ1-5; D remains unclear. CDR1 is SEHNR and CDR2 is FQNEAQ in the germline V gene (reference sequence). Trimming removed 5 bases from V and 4 bases from J, with 12 bases in between. This CDR3 is built from 14 residues. CDR3: CASSPSSGNQPQHF. Written as DNA, the CDR3 is TGTGCCAGCAGCCCCTCGTCAGGTAATCAGCCCCAGCATTTT.

This CDR3 reads CASSRASNYNEQFF. The CDR3, as DNA: TGTGCCAGCAGTCGGGCTAGCAATTACAATGAGCAGTTCTTC. The chain is built from TRBV11-3 and TRBJ2-1; a weak D match, TRBD2 (5 bases). The germline V gene has CDR1 SGHNT and CDR2 YENEEA. V shed 6 bases and J shed 4 bases, with 13 bases lying between them. CDR3 length: 14 residues.

This sequence joins TRBV2 and TRBJ2-7, with TRBD1 matching over 7 bases. The CDR3 covers 11 residues. V lost 7 bases, J lost 3 bases, and 0 bases stayed unmatched. Germline V lookup: CDR1 SNHLY, CDR2 FYNNEI. The CDR3 reads CASNRGYEQYF. The CDR3, as DNA: TGTGCCAGCAACAGGGGCTACGAGCAGTACTTC.

The chain recombines TRBV12-3 or TRBV12-4 with TRBJ2-3; perhaps TRBD1 as D (6 bases). The ends were cut back, 5 bases at V and 5 bases at J, with 11 bases in the middle. The CDR3 has 13 amino acids. CDR3 in DNA: TGTGCCAGCAGTCCCAGGGGTCTAGATACGCAGTATTTT. This codes for CASSPRGLDTQYF.

The chain recombines TRBV30 with TRBJ1-6; no definite D call. CDR3 length: 13 residues. V lost 1 base and J 6 bases, leaving 7 bases between the germline ends. CDR1 and CDR2 from the germline V gene are GTSNPN and SVGIG (reference sequence). The CDR3 DNA reads as TGTGCCTGGAGTGAGAGTACTAATTCACCCCTCCACTTT. Protein sequence: CAWSESTNSPLHF. Full variable domain (remainder filled in from reference TRBV30 and TRBJ1-6): SQTIHQWPATLVQPVGSPLSLECTVEGTSNPNLYWYRQAAGRGLQLLFYSVGIGQISSEVPQNLSASRPQDRQFILSSKKLLLSDSGFYLCAWSESTNSPLHFGNGTRLTVT.

This clone has a single count. The chain employs TRBV7-3 and TRBJ1-1; TRBD1 aligns across 8 bases. The CDR3 totals 13 residues. The trim removed 3 bases at V and 11 bases at J, leaving 8 bases unmatched. CDR1 SGHTA and CDR2 FQGTGA come from the germline V gene. The CDR3 spells CASSFTVQGEAFF. CDR3 bases: TGTGCCAGCAGCTTTACCGTACAGGGGGAGGCTTTCTTT.

For the CDR3, the DNA is TGTGCCAGCAGTGCCAAAGGACCCGGGACAGCCCAAGAGACCCAGTACTTC. Translation gives CASSAKGPGTAQETQYF. The chain recombines TRBV6-1 with TRBJ2-5, with 7 bases matching TRBD1. CDR1 MNHNS and CDR2 SASEGT come from the germline V gene. The CDR3 consists of 17 residues. V lost 4 bases and J lost 1; bases outside the gene matches: 12.

The chain couples TRBV19 to TRBJ1-2; D perhaps matches TRBD1 (5 bases). Trimming took off 5 bases at V and 2 bases at J, with 15 bases between the two ends. This CDR3 spans 15 amino acids. In germline, CDR1 is LNHDA, CDR2 SQIVND (reference sequence). The CDR3 spells CASSVTLTVNYGYTF. The CDR3 DNA is TGTGCCAGTAGTGTTACATTGACAGTGAACTATGGCTACACCTTC.

The chain has TRBV5-6 and TRBJ2-1; 7 positions agree with TRBD1. CDR1 is SGHDT and CDR2 is YYEEEE in the germline V gene. The trim removed 0 bases at V and 9 bases at J, leaving 3 bases unmatched. The CDR3 totals 13 residues. The CDR3 nucleotides are TGTGCCAGCAGCTTGGCAGGGGACAGTGAGCAGTTCTTC. It is translated as CASSLAGDSEQFF.

V and J are TRBV19 and TRBJ1-5; D unresolved. This CDR3 comprises 17 residues. Trimming stripped 7 bases from V and 0 bases from J, with 19 bases between. Germline V gene data show CDR1 as LNHDA and CDR2 as SQIVND (reference sequence). This chain's CDR3 is CASKEKSVYGSNQPQHF. Written as DNA, the CDR3 is TGTGCCAGTAAGGAGAAGTCGGTATATGGTAGCAATCAGCCCCAGCATTTT.

V gene TRBV21-1 combines with J gene TRBJ1-1. TRBV21-1 is termed a pseudogene. The CDR3 runs 19 residues. CDR3 in DNA: TGTGCCAGCAGCAAAGTTCGTAGGACTCTTATTTACTCGAACACTGAAGCTTTCTTT. It is translated as CASSKVRRTLIYSNTEAFF.